The 24 T cell receptor beta chains given below trace back to one sample, sequenced in a study of T cell responses to AZD1222 COVID-19 vaccine. Assay: immunoSEQ multiplex PCR; the TCRdb copy retains only in-frame clones and omits some. The repertoire holds roughly 160,000 clones, with more than 70% as singletons. This specimen consisted of peripheral blood, obtained on day 0 of AZD1222 vaccination. These receptors all stem from an adult in good health.

The V gene is TRBV5-4, the J gene TRBJ2-3, with D uncertain. The CDR3 has 15 amino acids. Trimming stripped 2 bases from V and 0 bases from J, with 10 bases between. The germline V gene has CDR1 SGHNT and CDR2 YYREEE (reference sequence). Here the CDR3 reads CASSFNVGSTDTQYF. The CDR3 nucleotides read TGTGCCAGCAGCTTTAATGTCGGGAGCACAGATACGCAGTATTTT.

The chain has TRBV6-5 and TRBJ1-2, with D hard to call. The CDR3 runs 12 residues. Germline lookup yields CDR1 MNHEY and CDR2 SVGAGI. V lost 4 bases and J lost 2, with 5 bases in between. The CDR3 sequence is CASSSVNYGYTF. CDR3 in DNA: TGTGCCAGCAGTTCAGTCAACTATGGCTACACCTTC.

The chain couples TRBV18 to TRBJ1-5, with 7 bases matching TRBD1. J was trimmed by 2 bases and V by 2 bases; bases with no gene match: 6. The CDR3 length is 16 residues. The germline V gene encodes CDR1 KGHSH and CDR2 LQKENI. The CDR3 region is CASSPFNRGGNQPQHF. The CDR3 DNA is TGTGCCAGCTCACCATTCAACAGGGGTGGCAATCAGCCCCAGCATTTT.

The V call is TRBV27, the J call TRBJ2-3; 10 positions agree with TRBD1. CDR1 and CDR2 from the germline V gene are MNHEY and SMNVEV (reference sequence). The CDR3 totals 15 residues. V was clipped by 3 bases and J by 4 bases; unmatched bases: 4. The CDR3 here is CASSFGGQGSDTQYF. CDR3 in DNA: TGTGCCAGCAGTTTCGGGGGACAGGGGTCAGATACGCAGTATTTT.

The chain employs TRBV11-2 and TRBJ2-1, with D perhaps TRBD1 (5 bases). The CDR3 contains 15 residues. Germline V gene data show CDR1 as SGHAT and CDR2 as FQNNGV. The V and J ends lost 1 base and 8 bases respectively, with 15 bases between them. The CDR3 nucleotides are TGTGCCAGCAGCTTAGGACAGAAACCTAGGGATGAGCAGTTCTTC. Its protein is CASSLGQKPRDEQFF.

The V gene is TRBV28, the J gene TRBJ2-1; 9 nucleotides align to TRBD1. The CDR3 is 16 amino acids. Looked up from germline, CDR1 is MDHEN and CDR2 is SYDVKM. V shed 6 bases and J 4 bases; nucleotides not matched to a gene: 10. CDR3 region: CASSPGTGSIYNEQFF. CDR3 nucleotide sequence: TGTGCCAGCAGCCCCGGGACAGGGAGTATATACAATGAGCAGTTCTTC.

The chain links TRBV5-4 to TRBJ2-3, with 11 bases that match TRBD2. Germline V gene sequence: CDR1 SGHNT, CDR2 YYREEE (reference sequence). After removal of 4 bases from V and 0 bases from J, the junction contained 4 bases not matched to a gene. The CDR3 covers 16 residues. The CDR3 spells CASSKLAGGSTDTQYF. The CDR3 DNA is TGTGCCAGCAGCAAATTAGCGGGGGGGAGCACAGATACGCAGTATTTT.

This chain joins TRBV27 and TRBJ2-5; D gene unclear. The V gene's germline CDR1 is MNHEY and CDR2 SMNVEV (reference sequence). The CDR3 sequence is 15 residues long. Trimming left V 2 bases short and J 5 bases short, with 15 bases between. The CDR3 coding sequence is TGTGCCAGCAGTTTAGGGTTAGGGCGTCAGGAGACCCAGTACTTC. Its protein product is CASSLGLGRQETQYF.

This chain uses TRBV19 with TRBJ1-2, with 7 nucleotides matching TRBD1. Germline V CDR1 and CDR2: LNHDA, SQIVND (reference sequence). This CDR3 has 16 residues. J lost 4 bases, V lost 3 bases, and 11 bases had no gene match. The CDR3 coding sequence is TGTGCCAGTAGTATTCAAGCGGGACAGAACCTCTATGGCTACACCTTC. This encodes CASSIQAGQNLYGYTF.

V is TRBV30 and J is TRBJ1-2; no clear D gene. V was clipped by 1 base and J by 8 bases, with 17 bases between them. This CDR3 has 14 amino acids. Germline CDR1 is GTSNPN and CDR2 is SVGIG (reference sequence). Here the CDR3 reads CAWSAPGVERGYTF. The CDR3 coding sequence is TGTGCCTGGAGTGCACCCGGGGTCGAAAGGGGCTACACCTTC. The full variable domain, completed using reference TRBV30 and TRBJ1-2, is SQTIHQWPATLVQPVGSPLSLECTVEGTSNPNLYWYRQAAGRGLQLLFYSVGIGQISSEVPQNLSASRPQDRQFILSSKKLLLSDSGFYLCAWSAPGVERGYTFGSGTRLTVV.

This clone showed up just a few times. This sequence joins TRBV19 and TRBJ1-6, with a tentative D call TRBD1 (6 bases). Germline V gene sequence: CDR1 LNHDA, CDR2 SQIVND (reference sequence). Trimming shortened V by 5 bases and J by 7 bases, and 15 bases separated the two germline ends. This CDR3 is 15 amino acids long. The DNA for the CDR3 is TGTGCCAGTAGTTCGCCGGAGGGGGACAATTCACCCCTCCACTTT. It yields the protein CASSSPEGDNSPLHF. The whole variable domain, remainder taken from reference TRBV19 and TRBJ1-6, is DGGITQSPKYLFRKEGQNVTLSCEQNLNHDAMYWYRQDPGQGLRLIYYSQIVNDFQKGDIAEGYSVSREKKESFPLTVTSAQKNPTAFYLCASSSPEGDNSPLHFGNGTRLTVT.

This clone was observed once. This chain joins TRBV9 and TRBJ2-6; D not certain. Germline CDR1 reads SGDLS; CDR2 reads YYNGEE. The CDR3 is 15 residues long. Trimming cost V 2 bases and J 0 bases, with 6 bases left between them. CDR3 amino acids: CASSVEISGANVLTF. The CDR3 DNA is TGTGCCAGCAGCGTCGAAATCTCTGGGGCCAACGTCCTGACTTTC.

The rearrangement links TRBV6-2 or TRBV6-3 to TRBJ2-1; 7 bases are a match to TRBD1. CDR3 length equals 15 residues. Germline CDR1 reads MNHEY; CDR2 reads SVGEGT. The junction had 10 bases not matched to a gene; V was cut back by 5 bases and J by 6 bases. CDR3 amino acids: CASSPAGTAINEQFF. The CDR3 DNA reads TGTGCCAGCAGTCCAGCCGGGACAGCGATCAATGAGCAGTTCTTC.

The chain carries TRBV7-3 and TRBJ1-1; D gene uncertain. Germline V lookup: CDR1 SGHTA, CDR2 FQGTGA. CDR3 length: 15 amino acids. V lost 2 bases, J lost 0 bases, and 10 bases lay in between. DNA for the CDR3: TGTGCCAGCAGCTTAGATGCCGGAGTGAACACTGAAGCTTTCTTT. Amino acids: CASSLDAGVNTEAFF.

This chain connects TRBV19 to TRBJ2-1, with TRBD1 matching 8 bases. With V trimmed by 5 bases and J by 9 bases, 9 bases remained unmatched. The CDR3 has 14 amino acids. The germline V gene encodes CDR1 LNHDA and CDR2 SQIVND (reference sequence). CDR3 DNA: TGTGCCAGTAGTCACCGGACAGGGCAAGCTGAGCAGTTCTTC. It codes for CASSHRTGQAEQFF.

The V gene is TRBV28, the J gene TRBJ1-2; no firm D call. Deletions cut 2 bases from V and 4 bases from J, with 8 bases between. Germline values: CDR1 MDHEN, CDR2 SYDVKM. CDR3 length: 13 amino acids. The CDR3 here is CASSLTDGYGYTF. The CDR3 DNA follows: TGTGCCAGCAGTTTAACGGACGGCTATGGCTACACCTTC.

This chain joins TRBV5-1 and TRBJ2-4; TRBD1 aligns across 9 bases. J was trimmed by 3 bases and V by 0 bases; bases with no gene match: 4. The CDR3 is 16 amino acids. CDR1 SGHRS and CDR2 YFSETQ come from the germline V gene. The chain's CDR3 is CASSLGRQGDKNIQYF. The CDR3 DNA is TGCGCCAGCAGCTTGGGGAGACAGGGGGACAAAAACATTCAGTACTTC.

This sequence joins TRBV9 and TRBJ2-5; 7 bases are a match to TRBD2. Germline V CDR1 and CDR2: SGDLS, YYNGEE. Germline trimming cut 3 bases from V and 5 bases from J; bases unmatched to any gene: 13. CDR3 size: 16 residues. The CDR3 is CASSARWTRSGETQYF. CDR3 bases: TGTGCCAGCAGCGCACGGTGGACTAGGTCAGGGGAGACCCAGTACTTC. The variable domain in full, with the rest retrieved from reference TRBV9 and TRBJ2-5, is DSGVTQTPKHLITATGQRVTLRCSPRSGDLSVYWYQQSLDQGLQFLIQYYNGEERAKGNILERFSAQQFPDLHSELNLSSLELGDSALYFCASSARWTRSGETQYFGPGTRLLVL.

The J gene is TRBJ1-2, the V gene TRBV28; 7 bases are a match to TRBD1. CDR1 MDHEN and CDR2 SYDVKM come from the germline V gene. The length of the CDR3 is 13 residues. The ends lost 4 bases at V and 2 bases at J; junction bases unmatched: 1. In DNA form, the CDR3 reads TGTGCCAGCAGTTCGACAGGGAACTATGGCTACACCTTC. Translated, it gives CASSSTGNYGYTF.

The V gene is TRBV18, the J gene TRBJ1-1; D unresolved. Trimming shortened V by 0 bases and J by 5 bases, and 7 bases separated the two germline ends. Germline V gene data show CDR1 as KGHSH and CDR2 as LQKENI. CDR3 length: 13 amino acids. The CDR3 bases are TGTGCCAGCTCACCACCAGGAAGGACTGAAGCTTTCTTT. Encoded protein: CASSPPGRTEAFF.

The CDR3: CAAGPKNSPLHF. The CDR3 nucleotides read TGTGCGGCGGGCCCAAAAAATTCACCCCTCCACTTT. The rearrangement uses TRBV10-3 and TRBJ1-6; D ambiguous. The V gene's germline CDR1 is ENHRY and CDR2 SYGVKD. This CDR3 contains 12 residues.

This clone has a handful of counts. V gene TRBV4-3 combines with J gene TRBJ1-1; D is perhaps TRBD1 (5 bases). With 1 base removed from V and 4 bases from J, the gap between germline ends came to 16 bases. There are 16 residues in the CDR3. CDR1 and CDR2 from the germline V gene are LGHNA and YSLEER. The CDR3 DNA reads TGCGCCAGCAGCCAAGCTCCTTTAGGGGAGGGCACTGAAGCTTTCTTT. Translating it yields CASSQAPLGEGTEAFF.

This sequence joins TRBV14 and TRBJ2-7; 8 nucleotides agree with TRBD2. The CDR3 has 15 residues. Germline V gene data show CDR1 as SGHDN and CDR2 as FVKESK. V lost 1 base, J lost 1 base, and 3 bases stayed unmatched. The CDR3 protein is CASSQVSGSSYEQYF. The CDR3 DNA reads as TGTGCCAGCAGCCAAGTCAGCGGGAGTTCCTACGAGCAGTACTTC.

This clone was observed once. The chain uses TRBV11-2 and TRBJ1-1; D remains ambiguous. V was clipped by 3 bases and J by 0 bases, with 8 bases between them. The CDR3 totals 14 residues. CDR1 is SGHAT, CDR2 FQNNGV, per germline. The CDR3 sequence: CASSFWELNTEAFF. CDR3 bases: TGTGCCAGCAGCTTCTGGGAACTGAACACTGAAGCTTTCTTT.